Shown below are 28 T cell receptor beta chains from a single sample sequenced in a study of cytomegalovirus exposure and HLA in healthy donors. Assay used: immunoSEQ multiplex PCR; TCRdb lists only in-frame clones, some missing. The repertoire holds 130,000 or so clones, with about 85% as singletons. The sequencing input was PBMCs. The receptors shown here come from a woman between 25 and 40 years old in good health and CMV-seronegative.

This clone was counted a few times. The chain uses TRBV5-5 and TRBJ1-4, with D unclear. The CDR3 covers 11 residues. Germline CDR1 and CDR2: SGHKS and YYEKEE (reference sequence). The V gene lost 1 base and the J gene lost 8 bases, with 3 bases spanning the gap. CDR3 nucleotides: TGTGCCAGCAGCTTGAGCGAAAAACTGTTTTTT. Its translation: CASSLSEKLFF.

The rearrangement links TRBV2 to TRBJ2-3, with D perhaps TRBD1 (6 bases). The ends were cut back, 5 bases at V and 3 bases at J, with 15 bases in the middle. This CDR3 has 15 residues. The germline gives CDR1 SNHLY, CDR2 FYNNEI. This CDR3 is CASSYQGLRTDTQYF. CDR3 coding DNA: TGTGCCAGCAGTTACCAGGGGCTGAGGACAGATACGCAGTATTTT. The whole variable domain, remainder taken from reference TRBV2 and TRBJ2-3, is EPEVTQTPSHQVTQMGQEVILRCVPISNHLYFYWYRQILGQKVEFLVSFYNNEISEKSEIFDDQFSVERPDGSNFTLKIRSTKLEDSAMYFCASSYQGLRTDTQYFGPGTRLTVL.

This clone was picked up a small number of times. J is TRBJ2-7 and V is TRBV7-2, with a weak D call TRBD2 (6 bases). The germline V gene has CDR1 SGHTA and CDR2 FQGNSA. This CDR3 has 12 amino acids. Trimming stripped 3 bases from V and 4 bases from J, with 7 bases between. This CDR3 is CASSFRGYEQYF. DNA for the CDR3: TGTGCCAGCAGCTTCCGGGGGTACGAGCAGTACTTC. Combining the CDR3 with reference TRBV7-2 and TRBJ2-7 gives the whole variable domain GAGVSQSPSNKVTEKGKDVELRCDPISGHTALYWYRQSLGQGLEFLIYFQGNSAPDKSGLPSDRFSAERTGGSVSTLTIQRTQQEDSAVYLCASSFRGYEQYFGPGTRLTVT.

J is TRBJ1-1 and V is TRBV29-1; no definite D call. The CDR3 extends over 13 amino acids. V lost 5 bases, J lost 0 bases, and 10 bases lay in between. Per germline, CDR1 SQVTM and CDR2 ANQGSEA. CDR3 nucleotide sequence: TGCAGCGTTTTCTCCGGAGTGAACACTGAAGCTTTCTTT. Translated: CSVFSGVNTEAFF.

The V gene is TRBV19, the J gene TRBJ1-5; TRBD1 matches at 7 bases. V gave up 5 bases and J gave up 8 bases; unmatched junction bases: 9. The CDR3 length is 14 residues. Germline loops: CDR1 LNHDA, CDR2 SQIVND (reference sequence). The CDR3 DNA sequence: TGTGCCAGTAGTCCTCGACAGGGCGGGAAGCCCCAGCATTTT. This translates into CASSPRQGGKPQHF.

The rearrangement uses TRBV2 and TRBJ2-7; D is unresolved. CDR1 is SNHLY and CDR2 is FYNNEI in the germline V gene. Trimming cost V 4 bases and J 2 bases, with 3 bases left between them. The CDR3 covers 11 residues. In DNA form, the CDR3 reads TGTGCCAGCAGTGGCGCCTACGAGCAGTACTTC. Translation gives CASSGAYEQYF.

This clone was picked up one time. J is TRBJ2-7 and V is TRBV19; D might be TRBD1 (6 bases). The length of the CDR3 is 14 residues. V lost 6 bases to trimming and J lost 2 bases, with 14 bases between them. The germline gives CDR1 LNHDA, CDR2 SQIVND (reference sequence). The CDR3 here is CASSVGAAAYEQYF. In DNA form, the CDR3 reads TGTGCCAGTAGCGTGGGGGCCGCGGCCTACGAGCAGTACTTC.

This clone was seen only once. The chain has TRBV13 and TRBJ1-3; maybe TRBD1 (5 bases). The V end was cut by 0 bases, the J end by 0 bases, with 12 bases between. CDR3 length: 17 residues. The V gene's germline CDR1 is PRHDT and CDR2 FYEKMQ (reference sequence). The CDR3 DNA sequence: TGTGCCAGCAGCTTAGGGGGGCGGCAGGGCTCTGGAAACACCATATATTTT. This gives the protein CASSLGGRQGSGNTIYF. The complete variable domain, with remaining parts taken from reference TRBV13 and TRBJ1-3, reads AAGVIQSPRHLIKEKRETATLKCYPIPRHDTVYWYQQGPGQDPQFLISFYEKMQSDKGSIPDRFSAQQFSDYHSELNMSSLELGDSALYFCASSLGGRQGSGNTIYFGEGSWLTVV.

This chain uses TRBV6-5 with TRBJ2-7, with D possibly TRBD1 on 5 matching bases. CDR1 and CDR2 (germline): MNHEY, SVGAGI. The ends were cut back, 2 bases at V and 1 base at J, with 12 bases in the middle. This CDR3 is built from 15 residues. Written as DNA, the CDR3 is TGTGCCAGCAGTTACGAAGTGGGGCCATCCTACGAGCAGTACTTC. Its protein is CASSYEVGPSYEQYF.

This clone has only a few counts. This chain uses TRBV4-1 with TRBJ1-2; D gene ambiguous. The V and J ends lost 0 bases and 8 bases respectively, with 10 bases between them. Germline CDR1 is MGHRA and CDR2 is YSYEKL. The CDR3 extends over 13 amino acids. Here the CDR3 DNA reads TGCGCCAGCAGCCAAGAGGAGGAAGGGGGCTACACCTTC. It is translated as CASSQEEEGGYTF.

This chain connects TRBV12-1 to TRBJ2-3; TRBD2, the D gene given by the table, was not confirmed from the DNA. TRBV12-1 is a known pseudogene. There are 18 residues in the CDR3. The CDR3: CASSSSERGGPSTDTQYF. The CDR3 DNA reads TGTGCCAGCAGCTCTTCGGAGCGGGGGGGTCCTAGCACAGATACGCAGTATTTT.

The chain combines TRBV18 with TRBJ2-1, with 12 bases matching TRBD2. Germline V gene lookup returns CDR1 KGHSH and CDR2 LQKENI. Trimming took 4 bases from V and 7 from J; bases not matched to a gene: 11. The CDR3 spans 17 residues. The CDR3 here is CASSRTSGVGIRNEQFF. CDR3 nucleotide sequence: TGTGCCAGCTCACGGACTAGCGGGGTGGGTATACGTAATGAGCAGTTCTTC. The complete variable domain, with remaining parts taken from reference TRBV18 and TRBJ2-1, reads NAGVMQNPRHLVRRRGQEARLRCSPMKGHSHVYWYRQLPEEGLKFMVYLQKENIIDESGMPKERFSAEFPKEGPSILRIQQVVRGDSAAYFCASSRTSGVGIRNEQFFGPGTRLTVL.

This sequence joins TRBV7-6 and TRBJ1-3; the D gene is possibly TRBD1 (6 bases). The V end was cut by 5 bases, the J end by 2 bases, with 13 bases between. Germline V CDR1 and CDR2: SGHVS, FNYEAQ. This CDR3 spans 15 amino acids. CDR3 residues: CASSPTGKTGNTIYF. The CDR3 DNA reads TGTGCCAGCAGCCCTACAGGGAAAACTGGAAACACCATATATTTT. Supplemented by reference TRBV7-6 and TRBJ1-3, the full variable domain reads GAGVSQSPRYKVTKRGQDVALRCDPISGHVSLYWYRQALGQGPEFLTYFNYEAQQDKSGLPNDRFSAERPEGSISTLTIQRTEQRDSAMYRCASSPTGKTGNTIYFGEGSWLTVV.

The table lists this clone with a few counts. The rearrangement uses TRBV6-6 and TRBJ2-7; 7 nucleotides match TRBD1. The CDR3 sequence is 14 residues long. V gave up 5 bases and J gave up 0 bases; unmatched junction bases: 4. From germline, CDR1 is MNHNY and CDR2 SVGAGI (reference sequence). CDR3 amino acids: CASSTRTGSYEQYF. CDR3 nucleotide sequence: TGTGCCAGCAGTACGAGGACAGGCTCCTACGAGCAGTACTTC.

V is TRBV7-2 and J is TRBJ1-5; D call uncertain. This CDR3 is built from 13 residues. V lost 6 bases, J lost 3 bases, and 9 bases lay in between. CDR1 and CDR2 (germline): SGHTA, FQGNSA. The chain's CDR3 is CASSQQFNQPQHF. The CDR3 nucleotides are TGTGCCAGCAGTCAACAGTTCAATCAGCCCCAGCATTTT.

J is TRBJ2-2 and V is TRBV20-1; D remains unclear. Between the trimmed V and J ends, which lost 5 bases and 6 bases, there was a span of 4 bases. Germline V gives CDR1 DFQATT, CDR2 SNEGSKA (reference sequence). The CDR3 is 10 amino acids. The CDR3 protein is CSAFAGELFF. CDR3 nucleotides: TGCAGTGCTTTCGCCGGGGAGCTGTTTTTT.

This clone was recorded once. This chain's CDR3 is CASSAKTGGQETQYF. The DNA for the CDR3 is TGTGCCAGCAGCGCCAAGACAGGGGGCCAAGAGACCCAGTACTTC. V is TRBV5-4 and J is TRBJ2-5; TRBD1 agrees at 9 bases. The CDR3 runs 15 residues. V was clipped by 4 bases and J by 1 base; unmatched bases: 5. The germline V gene has CDR1 SGHNT and CDR2 YYREEE (reference sequence).

The V call is TRBV7-9, the J call TRBJ2-3, with 12 positions matching TRBD1. The germline CDR1 and CDR2 sequences are SEHNR and FQNEAQ (reference sequence). V lost 6 bases to trimming and J lost 4 bases; unmatched junction nucleotides: 8. This CDR3 region has 16 residues. DNA for the CDR3: TGTGCCAGCAGTCCGGGGGGACAGGGGGCGGCAGATACGCAGTATTTT. Protein sequence: CASSPGGQGAADTQYF.

This chain joins TRBV7-2 and TRBJ2-1, with 15 positions matching TRBD2. CDR1 SGHTA and CDR2 FQGNSA come from the germline V gene. The CDR3 covers 18 residues. V lost 4 bases to trimming and J lost 4 bases; unmatched junction nucleotides: 8. CDR3 in amino acids: CASSSPGLAGGTYNEQFF. The CDR3 nucleotides read TGTGCCAGCAGCTCGCCGGGACTAGCGGGGGGCACTTACAATGAGCAGTTCTTC.

The chain links TRBV6-5 to TRBJ2-3; D is perhaps TRBD2 (7 bases). CDR3 length: 14 residues. V gave up 6 bases and J gave up 2 bases, with 12 bases separating them. CDR1 and CDR2 (germline): MNHEY, SVGAGI. The CDR3 DNA is TGTGCCAGCAGCCCGGGGGGCCCCACAGATACGCAGTATTTT. Encoded protein: CASSPGGPTDTQYF.

The V and J genes are TRBV10-3 and TRBJ1-1; a weak D match, TRBD1 (5 bases). V was cut by 0 bases and J by 8 bases, with 13 bases left in between. CDR3 length: 14 amino acids. Germline V gene data show CDR1 as ENHRY and CDR2 as SYGVKD. The CDR3 bases are TGTGCCATCAGTGAGTCAGGTCAGGGTTCGGAAGCTTTCTTT. It specifies CAISESGQGSEAFF.

This sequence joins TRBV7-7 and TRBJ2-7, with a possible D match to TRBD2 (5 bases). CDR3 length equals 13 residues. The ends were cut back, 5 bases at V and 3 bases at J, with 11 bases in the middle. CDR1 SSHAT and CDR2 FNYEAQ come from the germline V gene (reference sequence). This chain's CDR3 is CASSLSEGYEQYF. The DNA for the CDR3 is TGTGCCAGCAGCCTATCCGAGGGCTACGAGCAGTACTTC.

The V call is TRBV4-1, the J call TRBJ2-1, with 9 bases aligning to TRBD2. The germline V gene has CDR1 MGHRA and CDR2 YSYEKL. The length of the CDR3 is 13 residues. Trimming took 4 bases from V and 8 from J; bases not matched to a gene: 3. The CDR3 bases are TGCGCCAGCAGCCCCGCGGGGGGGGATGAGCAGTTCTTC. Encoded protein: CASSPAGGDEQFF.

The chain couples TRBV7-9 to TRBJ2-2; D is ambiguous. V was clipped by 1 base and J by 2 bases, with 8 bases between them. The CDR3 covers 15 residues. Looked up from germline, CDR1 is SEHNR and CDR2 is FQNEAQ (reference sequence). DNA for the CDR3: TGTGCCAGCAGCTTAGAACTTGAAAACACCGGGGAGCTGTTTTTT. It codes for CASSLELENTGELFF.

The rearrangement uses TRBV16 and TRBJ2-7, with no clear D. The germline V gene encodes CDR1 KGHSY and CDR2 FQNENV. This CDR3 contains 14 residues. Between the trimmed V and J ends, which lost 5 bases and 1 base, there was a span of 12 bases. The CDR3 DNA sequence: TGTGCCAGCAGCAAAATTCCAGGATCCTACGAGCAGTACTTC. Encoded protein: CASSKIPGSYEQYF. Supplemented by reference TRBV16 and TRBJ2-7, the full variable domain reads GEEVAQTPKHLVRGEGQKAKLYCAPIKGHSYVFWYQQVLKNEFKFLISFQNENVFDETGMPKERFSAKCLPNSPCSLEIQATKLEDSAVYFCASSKIPGSYEQYFGPGTRLTVT.

The chain couples TRBV11-2 to TRBJ2-6; the D is unclear. V lost 7 bases, J lost 0 bases, and 10 bases lay in between. CDR1 is SGHAT and CDR2 is FQNNGV in the germline V gene. The CDR3 is 15 amino acids. The CDR3 DNA reads as TGTGCCAGCAACCCCTTTAGCTCTGGGGCCAACGTCCTGACTTTC. It encodes CASNPFSSGANVLTF.

The chain recombines TRBV6-5 with TRBJ2-5, with TRBD2 matching over 12 bases. Germline V gene data show CDR1 as MNHEY and CDR2 as SVGAGI. The V gene end was trimmed by 8 bases and the J gene end by 3 bases; junction bases not matched to a gene: 7. This CDR3 has 15 amino acids. CDR3 nucleotides: TGTGCCAGCCAACCCAGGACTAGCGGGGAAGAGACCCAGTACTTC. It translates to CASQPRTSGEETQYF.

The sample holds one count of this clone. The J gene is TRBJ2-1, the V gene TRBV11-2; D might be TRBD1 (5 bases). Germline CDR1 is SGHAT and CDR2 is FQNNGV. Trimming took off 5 bases at V and 2 bases at J, with 13 bases between the two ends. The CDR3 loop spans 15 amino acids. CDR3 protein: CASSGAVGAYNEQFF. As DNA, the CDR3 is TGTGCCAGCAGCGGGGCGGTAGGGGCCTACAATGAGCAGTTCTTC.